This T cell receptor (beta chain) was identified during a study of blood T cell repertoires in COVID-19. Study overall: For recovered donors of Cohort 3, there were two negative PCRs, clearance, or symptom resolution. Samples representing acute and convalescent COVID-19 were sourced from the United States, Italy and Spain. Sample material is recorded as cDNA or gDNA derived from T cells, B-cell-depleted T cells, or PBMCs.

Participants, roughly 18 to 100 years old, spanned approximately 26 US areas. The V gene's germline CDR1 is SGHNT and CDR2 YYREEE (reference sequence). The CDR3 runs to 17 residues. The germline V and J ends were trimmed by 4 bases and 0 bases, with 16 bases remaining between them. TCRdb's table, derived via immunoSEQ multiplex PCR, lists solely in-frame clones and lacks some. The sample lists some 160,000 clones, 79% seen once, with around a fifth in the top ten. The receptor's source is a woman in her seventies in a cohort exposed to, infected with or recovered from COVID-19 (not recorded which). The V call is TRBV5-4, the J call TRBJ1-4; maybe TRBD1 (5 bases). Sample: PBMCs or T cells enriched from blood (not recorded which). The CDR3: CASSTAPGGATNEKLFF. In DNA, the CDR3 is TGTGCCAGCAGCACAGCCCCCGGGGGTGCAACTAATGAAAAACTGTTTTTT. Based on the CDR3 plus reference TRBV5-4 and TRBJ1-4, the full variable domain is ETGVTQSPTHLIKTRGQQVTLRCSSQSGHNTVSWYQQALGQGPQFIFQYYREEENGRGNFPPRFSGLQFPNYSSELNVNALELDDSALYLCASSTAPGGATNEKLFFGSGTQLSVL.